Below are 9 T cell receptor beta chains sequenced from a single sample in a study of CD4 and CD8 cells across lung adenocarcinoma regions. Each CDR3 protein is one row after TCRdb ran MiXCR on the PCR reads. The table has 3,300 or so distinct CDR3 sequences, around three fifths seen once; the top ten hold 15% to 20%. The sequenced sample was CD4+ T cells from the margin of a lung tumor. Every receptor here comes from a female donor with lung adenocarcinoma. The CD4 and CD8 labels of this study may be unreliable.

The CDR3 DNA sequence: TGTGCCAGCAGTTACCCCTTGGGACAGTTCTCCTATAATTCACCCCTCCACTTT. Translated: CASSYPLGQFSYNSPLHF. This chain uses TRBV6-5 with TRBJ1-6; 7 positions match TRBD1. The V segment lost 2 bases and the J segment 0 bases; nucleotides outside the gene matches: 7. The CDR3 length is 18 residues. Germline V CDR1 and CDR2: MNHEY, SVGAGI.

This clonotype counts as large (0.1 to 1%). The V gene is TRBV6-1, the J gene TRBJ2-1; 8 nucleotides match TRBD1. CDR3 size: 15 residues. J was trimmed by 5 bases and V by 7 bases; bases with no gene match: 10. Germline V lookup: CDR1 MNHNS, CDR2 SASEGT. The CDR3 sequence: CASTFAGGPNNEQFF. The CDR3 nucleotides are TGTGCCAGCACCTTTGCAGGGGGCCCTAACAATGAGCAGTTCTTC.

The J gene is TRBJ1-1, the V gene TRBV5-8; TRBD1 aligns across 7 bases. Trimming at V came to 7 bases and at J to 7 bases, leaving 16 bases not matched to a gene. The CDR3 length is 15 residues. Looked up from germline, CDR1 is SGHTS and CDR2 is YDEGEE. The CDR3 nucleotides are TGTGCCAGCGATCTTGCCAGGGGGGTGAGGGTTGAAGCTTTCTTT. It yields the protein CASDLARGVRVEAFF.

V and J are TRBV10-3 and TRBJ2-1; 10 positions match TRBD2. Germline trimming cut 5 bases from V and 0 bases from J; bases unmatched to any gene: 10. The CDR3 has 18 residues. The germline V gene encodes CDR1 ENHRY and CDR2 SYGVKD. The CDR3 protein is CAISYQPLAGDSYNEQFF. CDR3 in DNA: TGTGCCATCAGTTATCAACCGCTAGCGGGAGACTCCTACAATGAGCAGTTCTTC.

This clonotype showed up just once. The gene calls are TRBV5-6 and TRBJ2-5; no definite D call. V was shortened by 6 bases and J by 3 bases, with 15 bases between the two germline ends. CDR3 length: 14 amino acids. Germline lookup yields CDR1 SGHDT and CDR2 YYEEEE. CDR3 loop: CASTLVGNKETQYF. The CDR3 DNA is TGTGCCAGCACCCTAGTGGGGAACAAAGAGACCCAGTACTTC. The full variable domain, in which reference TRBV5-6 and TRBJ2-5 provide the parts outside the CDR3, is DAGVTQSPTHLIKTRGQQVTLRCSPKSGHDTVSWYQQALGQGPQFIFQYYEEEERQRGNFPDRFSGHQFPNYSSELNVNALLLGDSALYLCASTLVGNKETQYFGPGTRLLVL.

This chain links TRBV11-2 with TRBJ2-5, with TRBD2 identical over 11 bases. This CDR3 comprises 18 residues. The ends lost 2 bases at V and 0 bases at J; junction bases unmatched: 8. The germline gives CDR1 SGHAT, CDR2 FQNNGV. The CDR3 is CASSLRLAGGLYQETQYF. The CDR3 nucleotides read TGTGCCAGCAGCTTACGCCTAGCGGGGGGCTTGTACCAAGAGACCCAGTACTTC.

The chain combines TRBV12-3 or TRBV12-4 with TRBJ2-7; D is perhaps TRBD2 (5 bases). The V end was cut by 5 bases, the J end by 2 bases, with 10 bases between. There are 13 residues in the CDR3. The CDR3 coding sequence is TGTGCCAGCAGTCCCCGGCGGGCCTACGAGCAGTACTTC. Residues: CASSPRRAYEQYF.

CDR3 sequence (DNA): TGTGCCAGCAGTACCTCCCGGGGACAGGGAACTCAGCCCCAGCATTTT. Translated, it gives CASSTSRGQGTQPQHF. The rearrangement joins TRBV6-1 to TRBJ1-5; 9 nucleotides line up with TRBD1. The germline CDR1 and CDR2 sequences are MNHNS and SASEGT. J was trimmed by 6 bases and V by 5 bases; bases with no gene match: 11. CDR3 length: 16 amino acids.

The chain carries TRBV6-1 and TRBJ1-1; 7 bases align to TRBD1. The V gene's germline CDR1 is MNHNS and CDR2 SASEGT. Losses at the gene ends were 6 bases for V and 0 bases for J; bases not matched to a gene: 4. The CDR3 totals 14 residues. The CDR3 loop is CASSRDRVNTEAFF. CDR3 coding DNA: TGTGCCAGCAGCCGAGACAGGGTGAACACTGAAGCTTTCTTT.